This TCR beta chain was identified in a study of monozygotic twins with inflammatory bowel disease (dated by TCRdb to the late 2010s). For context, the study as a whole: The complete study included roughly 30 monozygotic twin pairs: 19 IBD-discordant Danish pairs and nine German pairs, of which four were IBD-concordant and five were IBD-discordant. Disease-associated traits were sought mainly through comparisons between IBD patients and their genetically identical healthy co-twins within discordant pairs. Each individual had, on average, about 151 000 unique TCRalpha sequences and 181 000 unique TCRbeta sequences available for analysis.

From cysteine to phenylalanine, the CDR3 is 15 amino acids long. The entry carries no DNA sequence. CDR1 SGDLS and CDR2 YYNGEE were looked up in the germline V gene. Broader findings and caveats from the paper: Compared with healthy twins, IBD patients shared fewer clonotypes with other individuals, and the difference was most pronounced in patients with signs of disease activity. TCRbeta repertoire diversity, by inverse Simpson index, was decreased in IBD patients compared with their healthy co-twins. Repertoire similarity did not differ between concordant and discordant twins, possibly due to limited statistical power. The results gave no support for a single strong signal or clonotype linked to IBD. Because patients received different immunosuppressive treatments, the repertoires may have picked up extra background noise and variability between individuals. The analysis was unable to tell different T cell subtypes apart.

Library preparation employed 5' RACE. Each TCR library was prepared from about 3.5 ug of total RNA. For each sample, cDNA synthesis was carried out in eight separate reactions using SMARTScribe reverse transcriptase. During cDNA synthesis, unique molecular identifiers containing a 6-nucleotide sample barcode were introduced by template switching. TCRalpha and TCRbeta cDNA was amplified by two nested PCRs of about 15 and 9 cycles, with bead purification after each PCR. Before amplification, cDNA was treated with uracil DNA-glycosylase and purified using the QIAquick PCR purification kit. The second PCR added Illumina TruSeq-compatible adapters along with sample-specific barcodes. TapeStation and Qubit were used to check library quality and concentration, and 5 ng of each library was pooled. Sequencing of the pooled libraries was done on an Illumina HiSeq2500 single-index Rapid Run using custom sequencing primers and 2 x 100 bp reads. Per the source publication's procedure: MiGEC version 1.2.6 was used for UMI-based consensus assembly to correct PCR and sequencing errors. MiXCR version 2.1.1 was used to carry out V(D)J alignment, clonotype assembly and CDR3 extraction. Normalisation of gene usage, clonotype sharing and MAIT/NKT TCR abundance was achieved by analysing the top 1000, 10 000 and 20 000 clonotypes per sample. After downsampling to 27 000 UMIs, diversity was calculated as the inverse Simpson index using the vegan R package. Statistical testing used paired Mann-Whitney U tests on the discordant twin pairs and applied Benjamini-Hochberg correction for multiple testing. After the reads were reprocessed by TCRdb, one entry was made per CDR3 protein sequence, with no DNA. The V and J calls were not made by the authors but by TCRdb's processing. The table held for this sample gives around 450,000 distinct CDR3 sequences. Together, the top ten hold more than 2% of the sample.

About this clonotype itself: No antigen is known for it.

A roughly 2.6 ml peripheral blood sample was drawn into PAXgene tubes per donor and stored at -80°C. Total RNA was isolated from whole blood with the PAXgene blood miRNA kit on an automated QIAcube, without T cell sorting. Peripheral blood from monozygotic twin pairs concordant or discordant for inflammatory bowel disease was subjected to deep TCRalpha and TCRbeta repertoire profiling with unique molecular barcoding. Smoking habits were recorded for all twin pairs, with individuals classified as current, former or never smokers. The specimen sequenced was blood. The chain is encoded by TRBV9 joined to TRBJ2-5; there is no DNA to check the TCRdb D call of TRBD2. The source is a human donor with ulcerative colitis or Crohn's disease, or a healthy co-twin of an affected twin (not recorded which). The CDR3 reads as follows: CASSVVIAGQETQYF.